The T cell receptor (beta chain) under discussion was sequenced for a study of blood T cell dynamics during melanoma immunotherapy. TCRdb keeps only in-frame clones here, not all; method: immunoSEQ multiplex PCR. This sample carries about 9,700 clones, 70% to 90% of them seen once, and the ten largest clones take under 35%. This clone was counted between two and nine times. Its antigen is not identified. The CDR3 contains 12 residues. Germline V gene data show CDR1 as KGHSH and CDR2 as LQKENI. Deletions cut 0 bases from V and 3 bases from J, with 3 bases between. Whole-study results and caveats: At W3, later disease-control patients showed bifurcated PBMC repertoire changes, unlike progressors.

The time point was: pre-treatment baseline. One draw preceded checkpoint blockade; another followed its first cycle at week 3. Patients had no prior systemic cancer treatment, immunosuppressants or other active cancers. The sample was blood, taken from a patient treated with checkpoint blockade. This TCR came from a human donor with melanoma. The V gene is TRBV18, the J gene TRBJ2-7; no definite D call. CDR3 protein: CASSPPLYEQYF. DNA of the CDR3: TGTGCCAGCTCACCACCTCTCTACGAGCAGTACTTC.